This TCR beta chain originates from a study of blood T cells in healthy people across ages. The study, taken as a whole, reports: Unknown CMV status may confound age-related changes in expanded clones.

For the second PCR, which ran for about 6 to 11 cycles, a sample-barcoded 5' primer and a J-beta primer mix were used. TCRdb passed the 5' RACE reads through MiXCR, listing each CDR3 protein once. This table holds about 1.5 million distinct CDR3 sequences, approximately 43% found once. V lost 6 bases to trimming and J lost 0 bases, with 9 bases between them. This CDR3 is built from 14 residues. Peripheral blood was drawn, ten milliliters per donor. Total RNA was extracted at no less than 5 micrograms per sample. This clonotype has just a few counts. Its antigen is still unknown. Sequences were obtained from blood. This TCR was sampled from a woman between 18 and 30 years old in good health. V and J are TRBV12-3 or TRBV12-4 and TRBJ2-1, with D hard to call. The CDR3 nucleotides are TGTGCCAGCAGCGCAGGATTCTCCTACAATGAGCAGTTCTTC. Its translation is CASSAGFSYNEQFF.